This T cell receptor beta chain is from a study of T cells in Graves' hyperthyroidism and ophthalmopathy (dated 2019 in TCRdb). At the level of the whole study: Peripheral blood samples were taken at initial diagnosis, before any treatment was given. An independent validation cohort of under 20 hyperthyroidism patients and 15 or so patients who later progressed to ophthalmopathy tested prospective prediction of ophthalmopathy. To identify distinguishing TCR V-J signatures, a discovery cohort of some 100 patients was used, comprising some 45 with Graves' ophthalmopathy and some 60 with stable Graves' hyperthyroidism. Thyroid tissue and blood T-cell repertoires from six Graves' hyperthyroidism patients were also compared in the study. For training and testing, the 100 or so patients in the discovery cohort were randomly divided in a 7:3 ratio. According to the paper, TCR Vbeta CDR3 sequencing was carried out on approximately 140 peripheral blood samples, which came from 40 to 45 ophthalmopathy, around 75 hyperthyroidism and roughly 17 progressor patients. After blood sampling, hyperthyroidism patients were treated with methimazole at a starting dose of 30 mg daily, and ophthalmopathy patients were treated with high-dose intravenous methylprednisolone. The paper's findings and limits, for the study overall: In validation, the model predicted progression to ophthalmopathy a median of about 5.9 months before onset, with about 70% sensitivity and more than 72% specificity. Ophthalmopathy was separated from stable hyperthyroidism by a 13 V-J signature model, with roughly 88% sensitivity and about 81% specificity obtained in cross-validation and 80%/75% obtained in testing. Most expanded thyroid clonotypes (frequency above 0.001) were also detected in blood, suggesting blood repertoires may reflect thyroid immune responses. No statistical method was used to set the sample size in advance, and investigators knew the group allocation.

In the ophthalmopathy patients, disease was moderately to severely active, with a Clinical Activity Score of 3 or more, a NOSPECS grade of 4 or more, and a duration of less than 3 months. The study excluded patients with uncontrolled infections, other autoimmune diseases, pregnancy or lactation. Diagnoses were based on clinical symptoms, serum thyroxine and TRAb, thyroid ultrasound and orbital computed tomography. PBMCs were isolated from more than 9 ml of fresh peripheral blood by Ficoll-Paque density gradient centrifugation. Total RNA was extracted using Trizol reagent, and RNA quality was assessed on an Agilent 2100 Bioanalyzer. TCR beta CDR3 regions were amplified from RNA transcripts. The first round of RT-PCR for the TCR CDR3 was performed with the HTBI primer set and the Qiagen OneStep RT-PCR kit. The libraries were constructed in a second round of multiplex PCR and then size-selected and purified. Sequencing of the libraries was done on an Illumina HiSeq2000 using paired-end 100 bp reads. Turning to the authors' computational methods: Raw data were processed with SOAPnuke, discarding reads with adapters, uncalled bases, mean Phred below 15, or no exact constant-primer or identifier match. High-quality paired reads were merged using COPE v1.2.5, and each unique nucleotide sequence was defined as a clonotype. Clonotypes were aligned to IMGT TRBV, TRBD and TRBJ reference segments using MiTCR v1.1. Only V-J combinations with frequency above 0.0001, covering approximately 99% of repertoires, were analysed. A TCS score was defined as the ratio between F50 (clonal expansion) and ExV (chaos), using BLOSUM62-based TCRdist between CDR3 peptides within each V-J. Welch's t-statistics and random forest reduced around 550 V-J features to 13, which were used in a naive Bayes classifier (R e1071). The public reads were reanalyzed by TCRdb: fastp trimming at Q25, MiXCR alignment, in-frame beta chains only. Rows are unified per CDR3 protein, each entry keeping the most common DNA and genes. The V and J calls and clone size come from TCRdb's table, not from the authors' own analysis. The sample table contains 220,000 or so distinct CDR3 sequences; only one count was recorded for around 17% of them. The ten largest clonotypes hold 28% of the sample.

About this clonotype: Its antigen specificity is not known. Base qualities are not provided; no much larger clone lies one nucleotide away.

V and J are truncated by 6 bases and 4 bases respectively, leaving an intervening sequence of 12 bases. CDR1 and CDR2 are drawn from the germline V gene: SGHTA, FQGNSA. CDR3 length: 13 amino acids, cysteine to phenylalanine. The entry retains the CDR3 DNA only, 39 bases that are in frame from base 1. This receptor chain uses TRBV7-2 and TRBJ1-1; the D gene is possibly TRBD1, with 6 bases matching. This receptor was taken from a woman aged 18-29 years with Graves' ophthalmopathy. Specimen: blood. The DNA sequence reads TGTGCCAGCAGGGCAGGGGTAGCCACTGAAGCTTTCTTT. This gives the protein CASRAGVATEAFF.